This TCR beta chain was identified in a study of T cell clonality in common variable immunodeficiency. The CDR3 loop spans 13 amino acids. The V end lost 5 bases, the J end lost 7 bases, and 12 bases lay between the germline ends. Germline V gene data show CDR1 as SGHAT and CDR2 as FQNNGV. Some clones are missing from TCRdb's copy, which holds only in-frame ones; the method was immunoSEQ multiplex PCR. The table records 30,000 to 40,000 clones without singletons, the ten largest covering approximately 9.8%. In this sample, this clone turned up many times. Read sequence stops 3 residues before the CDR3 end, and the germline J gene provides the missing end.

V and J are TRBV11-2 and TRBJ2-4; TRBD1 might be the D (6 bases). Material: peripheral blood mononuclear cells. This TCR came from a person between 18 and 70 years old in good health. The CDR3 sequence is CASSHGRGNIQYF. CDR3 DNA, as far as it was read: TGTGCCAGCAGCCACGGAAGGGGGAACATT. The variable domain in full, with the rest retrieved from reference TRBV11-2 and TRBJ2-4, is EAGVAQSPRYKIIEKRQSVAFWCNPISGHATLYWYQQILGQGPKLLIQFQNNGVVDDSQLPKDRFSAERLKGVDSTLKIQPAKLEDSAVYLCASSHGRGNIQYFGAGTRLSVL.